This T cell receptor (beta chain) came from a study of shared clonotypes between healthy human individuals. This table comes from immunoSEQ multiplex PCR, and its TCRdb copy is limited to in-frame clones, with some not included. This table holds some 2,000,000 clones, approximately 94% found once. This CDR3 has 18 amino acids. Germline V gene lookup returns CDR1 LGHNA and CDR2 YSLEER. V was pared by 0 bases and J by 1 base, with 18 bases between. Positively selected for CCR7, the CD45RO-negative cells used as naive CD8 cells excluded terminally differentiated effector memory CD45RA+ cells. The origin of this receptor is a man between 18 and 29 years old in good health. The chain couples TRBV4-3 to TRBJ2-5; tentative D call: TRBD2 (5 bases). Sample: naive CD8+ T cells sorted from blood. CDR3 nucleotide sequence: TGCGCCAGCAGCCAAGATCCCCCCGTAGACGGACTCCAAGAGACCCAGTACTTC. It codes for CASSQDPPVDGLQETQYF.